This TCR beta chain was recovered during a study of cytomegalovirus exposure and HLA in healthy donors. In the study overall: Genetic ancestry analysis placed about 80% of the 350 to 500 donors that were genotyped in the Caucasian-associated cluster.

All the people who gave samples were healthy bone marrow donors. The PCR had 60 Vbeta and 13 Jbeta primers. Method: immunoSEQ multiplex PCR; TCRdb's copy keeps in-frame clones and lacks some. The repertoire shows some 120,000 clones; the top ten hold roughly 1%. Material for sequencing was PBMCs. The sequence came from a man between 18 and 29 years old in good health and CMV-seronegative.

In nucleotides, the CDR3 is TGTGCCAGCAGCTTAGACGGGACAGGGGCGAGGGGCTCGTACGAGCAGTACTTC. Encoded protein: CASSLDGTGARGSYEQYF. The chain carries TRBV7-9 and TRBJ2-7, with 10 bases fitting TRBD1. The germline V gene has CDR1 SEHNR and CDR2 FQNEAQ (reference sequence). V shed 1 base, J shed 4 bases, and the junction held 13 bases outside the gene matches. The CDR3 spans 18 residues.